This T cell receptor beta chain originates from a study of blood T cell repertoires in COVID-19. In the study overall: Whether acute or convalescent, the COVID-19 samples came from the United States, Italy and Spain.

Trimming pared 7 bases from V and 7 bases from J, leaving 14 bases between. CDR3 size: 14 residues. Germline-derived CDR1 and CDR2 are LNHDA and SQIVND (reference sequence). As processed by the authors: For nucleated cells, counts were estimated from reference gene primer amplification. Some clones are missing from TCRdb's copy, which holds only in-frame ones; the method was immunoSEQ multiplex PCR. The DNA gave D and trimming, while V, J and clone size come from that table. This table holds fewer than 60,000 clones, approximately 85% found once. The rearrangement links TRBV19 to TRBJ1-6; D perhaps matches TRBD1 (6 bases). Input material: peripheral blood. The sequence was collected from a man aged 55 to 70 with acute or convalescent COVID-19. CDR3 nucleotides: TGTGCCAGTACCCGCGGGGGGCCGAATTCACCCCTCCACTTT. It specifies CASTRGGPNSPLHF.